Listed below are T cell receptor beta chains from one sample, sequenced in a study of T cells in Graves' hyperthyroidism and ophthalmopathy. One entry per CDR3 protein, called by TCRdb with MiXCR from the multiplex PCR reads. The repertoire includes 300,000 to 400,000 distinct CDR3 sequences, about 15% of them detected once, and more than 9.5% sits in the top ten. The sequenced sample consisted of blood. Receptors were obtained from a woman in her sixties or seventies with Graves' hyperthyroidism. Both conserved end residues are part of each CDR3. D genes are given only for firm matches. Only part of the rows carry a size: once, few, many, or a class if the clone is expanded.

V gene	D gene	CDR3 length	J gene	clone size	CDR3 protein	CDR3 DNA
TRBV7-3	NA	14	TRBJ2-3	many	CASSSAGAADTQYF	TGTGCCAGCAGCTCGGCGGGGGCCGCAGATACGCAGTATTTT
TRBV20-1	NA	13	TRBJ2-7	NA	CSARAASWYEQYF	TGCAGTGCTAGAGCAGCATCTTGGTACGAGCAGTACTTC
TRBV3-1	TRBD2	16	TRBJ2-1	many	CASSQAGTSAYNEQFF	TGTGCCAGCAGCCAAGCCGGGACTAGCGCCTACAATGAGCAGTTCTTC
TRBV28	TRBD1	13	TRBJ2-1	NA	CATESGTGAEQFF	TGTGCCACCGAATCCGGGACAGGGGCTGAGCAGTTCTTC
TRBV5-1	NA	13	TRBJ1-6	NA	CASSLVPGSPLHF	TGCGCCAGCAGCTTGGTACCAGGTTCACCCCTCCACTTT
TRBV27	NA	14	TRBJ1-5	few	CASSFAGSDQPQHF	TGTGCCAGCAGTTTTGCGGGAAGTGATCAGCCCCAGCATTTT
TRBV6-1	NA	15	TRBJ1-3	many	CASSYSGETGNTIYF	TGTGCCAGCAGTTATTCAGGGGAGACTGGAAACACCATATATTTT
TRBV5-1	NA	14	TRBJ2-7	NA	CASSLGRSYNEQYF	TGCGCCAGCAGCTTGGGACGGTCCTACAATGAGCAGTACTTC
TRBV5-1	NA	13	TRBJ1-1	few	CASSLAGRSEAFF	TGCGCCAGCAGCTTGGCCGGCAGAAGTGAAGCTTTCTTT
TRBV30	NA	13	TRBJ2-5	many	CAWSAGSEETQYF	TGTGCCTGGAGTGCGGGGAGCGAAGAGACCCAGTACTTC
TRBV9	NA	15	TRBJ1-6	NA	CASSVSPSGNSPLHF	TGTGCCAGCAGCGTATCGCCTTCCGGGAATTCACCCCTCCACTTT
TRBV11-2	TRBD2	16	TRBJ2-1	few	CASSIGLAGVQGGQFF	TGTGCCAGCAGCATTGGACTAGCGGGAGTCCAGGGAGGGCAGTTCTTC
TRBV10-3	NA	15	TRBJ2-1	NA	CAISVSPDRHNEQFF	TGTGCCATCAGTGTAAGCCCAGACAGACACAATGAGCAGTTCTTC
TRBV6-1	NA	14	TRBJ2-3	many	CASSFRAQTGTQYF	TGTGCCAGCAGTTTTAGGGCCCAAACGGGTACGCAGTATTTT
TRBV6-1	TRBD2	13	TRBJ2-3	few	CASGREWTDTQYF	TGTGCCAGCGGGCGGGAGTGGACAGATACGCAGTATTTT
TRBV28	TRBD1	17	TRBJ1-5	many	CASNNSFRDRRNQPQHF	TGTGCCAGCAATAACTCCTTCCGGGACAGACGCAATCAGCCCCAGCATTTT
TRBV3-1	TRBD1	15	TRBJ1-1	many	CASSRQLDRDTEAFF	TGTGCCAGCAGCCGCCAACTTGACAGGGACACTGAAGCTTTCTTT
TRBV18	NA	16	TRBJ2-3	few	CASSPPKSARTDTQYF	TGTGCCAGCTCACCACCCAAGAGTGCGAGGACAGATACGCAGTATTTT
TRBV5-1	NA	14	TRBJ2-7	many	CASSQGGISYEQYF	TGCGCCAGCAGCCAAGGCGGGATCTCCTACGAGCAGTACTTC
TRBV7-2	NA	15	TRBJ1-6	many	CASSPRGAHNSPLHF	TGTGCCAGCAGCCCCCGGGGGGCACATAATTCACCCCTCCACTTT
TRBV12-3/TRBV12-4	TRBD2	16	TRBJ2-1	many	CASSPSTSGSYNEQFF	TGTGCCAGCAGTCCCTCGACTAGCGGGAGTTACAATGAGCAGTTCTTC
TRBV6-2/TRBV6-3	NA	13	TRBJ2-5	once	CAGSYGEEETQYF	TGTGCCGGCAGTTACGGGGAGGAAGAGACCCAGTACTTC
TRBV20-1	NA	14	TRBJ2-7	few	CSASKGSGSYEQYF	TGCAGTGCTAGCAAGGGGTCGGGCTCCTACGAGCAGTACTTC
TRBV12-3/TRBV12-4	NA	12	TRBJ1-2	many	CASSLGGNGYTF	TGTGCCAGCAGTTTGGGAGGGAATGGCTACACCTTC
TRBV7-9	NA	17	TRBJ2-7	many	CASSLQRGRKGSYEQYF	TGTGCCAGCAGTCTTCAAAGAGGCCGTAAAGGGTCCTACGAGCAGTACTTC
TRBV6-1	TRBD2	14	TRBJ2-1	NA	CASLAGGTYNEQFF	TGTGCCAGCCTAGCGGGAGGGACCTACAATGAGCAGTTCTTC
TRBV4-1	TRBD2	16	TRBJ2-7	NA	CASSQEVLAGAHEQYF	TGCGCCAGCAGCCAAGAGGTCCTAGCGGGAGCGCACGAGCAGTACTTC
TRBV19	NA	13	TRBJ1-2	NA	CASRPDVDYGYTF	TGTGCCAGCAGACCGGACGTTGACTATGGCTACACCTTC
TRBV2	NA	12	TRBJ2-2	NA	CASKGNTGELFF	TGTGCCAGCAAAGGGAACACCGGGGAGCTGTTTTTT
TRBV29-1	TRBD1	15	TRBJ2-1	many	CSVRGGQGSYNEQFF	TGCAGCGTGAGGGGGGGACAGGGGAGTTACAATGAGCAGTTCTTC
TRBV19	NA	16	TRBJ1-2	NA	CASTLGAGPADYGYTF	TGTGCCAGTACCCTCGGAGCGGGGCCTGCAGACTATGGCTACACCTTC
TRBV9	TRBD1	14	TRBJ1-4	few	CASSGTGGGEKLFF	TGTGCCAGCAGCGGGACAGGAGGAGGTGAAAAACTGTTTTTT
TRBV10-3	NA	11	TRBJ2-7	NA	CAISEGGEQYF	TGTGCCATCAGTGAGGGGGGCGAGCAGTACTTC
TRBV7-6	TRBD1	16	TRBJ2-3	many	CASSSDRGRSTDTQYF	TGTGCCAGCAGCTCCGACAGGGGCCGGAGCACAGATACGCAGTATTTT
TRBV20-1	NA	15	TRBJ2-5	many	CSALVGASHVETQYF	TGCAGTGCCCTCGTGGGGGCATCGCACGTAGAGACCCAGTACTTC
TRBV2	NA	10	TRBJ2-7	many	CASSDHEQYF	TGTGCCAGCAGTGATCACGAGCAGTACTTC
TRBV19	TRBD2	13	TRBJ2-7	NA	CATSGSNAYEQYF	TGTGCCACCAGCGGGAGTAACGCCTACGAGCAGTACTTC
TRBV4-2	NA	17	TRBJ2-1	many	CASSQDRGSGVYNEQFF	TGTGCCAGCAGCCAAGATCGCGGTAGCGGCGTCTACAATGAGCAGTTCTTC
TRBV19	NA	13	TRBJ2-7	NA	CASSINRDYEQYF	TGTGCCAGTAGTATTAACAGGGACTACGAGCAGTACTTC
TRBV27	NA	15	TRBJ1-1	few	CASSLAASLNTEAFF	TGTGCCAGCAGTTTAGCGGCCAGCTTGAACACTGAAGCTTTCTTT
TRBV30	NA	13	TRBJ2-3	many	CAWRRGFTDTQYF	TGTGCCTGGAGGAGGGGTTTCACAGATACGCAGTATTTT
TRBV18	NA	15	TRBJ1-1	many	CASSLRQSGNTEAFF	TGTGCCAGCTCACTAAGACAGAGCGGGAACACTGAAGCTTTCTTT